Detailed here is one T cell receptor beta chain. Its antigen is undetermined. The data originate from a study of graft-versus-host responses after intestinal transplantation. Study overall: Recipients were all induced with anti-thymocyte globulin, then given tacrolimus and steroids for approximately three years.

Assay used: immunoSEQ multiplex PCR; TCRdb lists only in-frame clones, some missing. Seen here are 100,000 or so clones, just over 90% observed once, and the top ten hold about 2%. V was pared by 2 bases and J by 5 bases, with 13 bases of the junction left unmatched. There are 17 residues in the CDR3. Germline V gene lookup returns CDR1 SGHAT and CDR2 FQNNGV. General observations from the study: Some patients had graft-donor T cell macrochimerism, and their allografts showed high graft-versus-host to host-versus-graft clonal ratios.

The material was unstimulated CD8+ T cells sorted from spleen or lymph node cells, obtained before intestinal transplant. The chain couples TRBV11-2 to TRBJ2-3, with TRBD2 matching over 7 bases. The TCR sequence derives from a human donor who received an intestinal transplant. The CDR3 loop is CASSLWAGVGSIDTQYF. CDR3 bases: TGTGCCAGCAGCTTATGGGCGGGGGTTGGGTCTATAGATACGCAGTATTTT.